The clone carrying this T cell receptor (beta chain) has a handful of counts. One end of the junction fails to match germline, which may point to a read error. This sample was included in a study of PD-L1 blockade in urothelial cancer. The CDR3 is 12 amino acids. Germline loops: CDR1 GTSNPN, CDR2 SVGIG (reference sequence). Assay: immunoSEQ multiplex PCR; the TCRdb copy retains only in-frame clones and omits some. In the table there are fewer than 45,000 clones, approximately 82% of which are singletons. The chain joins TRBV30 to TRBJ1-4, with D unclear. Sequenced here: PBMCs, sampled around atezolizumab (anti-PD-L1) treatment. The clonotype originates from a man in his 70s with urothelial cancer. CDR3 sequence reads: CAWSVLGRLVFF. Written as DNA, the CDR3 is TGTGCCTGGAGTGTACTCGGCAGGCTGGTTTTTTTC.